Following are 2 T cell receptor beta chains from one sample sequenced in a study of OX40 agonist ivuxolimab in advanced cancers. The repertoire was sequenced with immunoSEQ multiplex PCR; TCRdb's copy has only in-frame clones and lacks some. The sample gives under 90,000 clones, 85% of which show up once; around 2.1% is in the top ten. The specimen was CD4+ or CD8+ T cells sorted from blood, collected in a trial of the OX40 agonist ivuxolimab. All receptors derive from an adult with an advanced solid tumor such as melanoma, head and neck, liver or kidney cancer.

A remark on this clone: Just one base apart from a much larger clone, this may be a read error. The gene calls are TRBV6-6 and TRBJ2-3; a possible D gene is TRBD1 (6 bases). Trimming took off 6 bases at V and 3 bases at J, with 10 bases between the two ends. CDR1 is MNHNY and CDR2 is SVGAGI in the germline V gene (reference sequence). The CDR3 sequence is 13 residues long. The CDR3 DNA sequence: TGTGCCAGCAGCCCAAGGGGGACAGATACGCAGTATTTT. Translated: CASSPRGTDTQYF.

This CDR3 reads CASSLLSATYNEQFF. The CDR3 DNA reads TGTGCCAGCAGCCTCCTGAGCGCGACCTACAATGAGCAGTTCTTC. V gene TRBV11-2 combines with J gene TRBJ2-1; the D is unclear. Trimming shortened V by 5 bases and J by 2 bases, and 13 bases separated the two germline ends. CDR1 and CDR2 (germline): SGHAT, FQNNGV. This CDR3 region has 15 residues.